This is a list of T cell receptor beta chains from one sample in a study of early stage breast cancer tumors. Assay: immunoSEQ multiplex PCR; the TCRdb copy retains only in-frame clones and omits some. This sample has roughly 34,000 clones; over 70% occur once, and the top ten carry roughly 7%. Sequenced: blood. Receptors originate from a person in their sixties with breast cancer. Each CDR3 is given with its conserved first and last residue. D genes are given only for firm matches. Clone sizes are given selectively: once, few, many, or a class where the clone is expanded.

>TRBD1|few|TRBV4-2|TRBJ1-1
TGTGCCAGCAACCCAGGGGGAACTCGCACTGAAGCTTTCTTT
CASNPGGTRTEAFF
>-|-|TRBV7-6|TRBJ2-5
TGTGCCAGCAGCTACCTAACCGGGACGGAAGAGACCCAGTACTTC
CASSYLTGTEETQYF
>TRBD2|-|TRBV19|TRBJ2-3
TGTGCCAGTAGTATGCCTAGCGGAGTCCCAGATACGCAGTATTTT
CASSMPSGVPDTQYF
>TRBD1|once|TRBV28|TRBJ2-4
TGTGCCAGCAGGGCGACAGGGGTGGACATTCAGTACTTC
CASRATGVDIQYF
>-|-|TRBV19|TRBJ2-2
TGTGCCAGTACCTCGGGGGGCGGGAGTACCACCGGGGAGCTGTTTTTT
CASTSGGGSTTGELFF
>TRBD2|-|TRBV5-4|TRBJ2-7
TGTGCCAGCAGCTTGGAAGGAGGGACTAACGTTTTAAGCGAGCAGTACTTC
CASSLEGGTNVLSEQYF
>-|-|TRBV18|TRBJ2-4
TGTGCCAGCTCACCACAGTCCTCTGGCTCCAAAAACATTCAGTACTTC
CASSPQSSGSKNIQYF
>-|-|TRBV20-1|TRBJ1-1
TGCAGTGCTCGGTTGGGGTTACGAGCTTTCTTT
CSARLGLRAFF
>TRBD1|-|TRBV5-1|TRBJ2-5
TGCGCCAGCAGCCGCGAAAGAGGGACAGGGGAACCCCAGTACTTC
CASSRERGTGEPQYF
>-|-|TRBV18|TRBJ2-1
TGTGCCAGCTCACCACCTTCCGGACAGAGTCCCAATGAGCAGTTCTTC
CASSPPSGQSPNEQFF
>-|-|TRBV2|TRBJ1-5
TGTGCCAGCAGTTCTGGACCCTTCGGGGCCCAGCATTTT
CASSSGPFGAQHF
>-|-|TRBV11-2|TRBJ2-3
TGTGCCAGCAGCTTAGTATCCATAGCCGGTGGCACAGATACGCAGTATTTT
CASSLVSIAGGTDTQYF
>-|-|TRBV11-2|TRBJ2-1
TGTGCCAGCAGCTGGGGAGATCCGAATGAGCAGTTCTTC
CASSWGDPNEQFF
>TRBD2|-|TRBV7-7|TRBJ2-2
TGTGCTAGCAGCCCTAGCGGCTCGAACACCGGGGAGCTGTTTTTT
CASSPSGSNTGELFF
>TRBD1|few|TRBV11-3|TRBJ1-1
TGTGCCAGCAGCCAGGACAGGGGGGCTGAAGCTTTCTTT
CASSQDRGAEAFF
>-|-|TRBV11-1|TRBJ2-3
TGTGCCAGCAGCTTAGCGAACGTAGCAGATACGCAGTATTTT
CASSLANVADTQYF
>-|-|TRBV29-1|TRBJ1-3
TGCAGCGTTGGAGAGAGCTCTGGAAACACCATATATTTT
CSVGESSGNTIYF
>TRBD2|-|TRBV15|TRBJ2-7
TGTGCCACCAGCAGAGATCGTCTAGCGGGGGCAGTCTACGAGCAGTACTTC
CATSRDRLAGAVYEQYF
>-|-|TRBV7-9|TRBJ2-7
TGTGCCAGCAGCTTAGGCCCGGGTACCTACGAGCAGTACTTC
CASSLGPGTYEQYF
>TRBD1|-|TRBV7-9|TRBJ2-7
TGTGCCAGCAGCTGGGTCTCAACCGGGACAGACTACGAGCAGTACTTC
CASSWVSTGTDYEQYF
>TRBD1|-|TRBV7-8|TRBJ1-5
TGTGCCAGCAGCTCCCGGACAGGGAGCAATAGCAATCAGCCCCAGCATTTT
CASSSRTGSNSNQPQHF
>-|-|TRBV9|TRBJ1-2
TGTGCCAGCAGCGTAGACAGGGCATCGAAAAATGGCTACACCTTC
CASSVDRASKNGYTF
>TRBD2|-|TRBV4-1|TRBJ2-1
TGCGCCAGCAGCCATCTGACTAGCGGGAGAAGGAATGAGCAGTTCTTC
CASSHLTSGRRNEQFF
>TRBD1|-|TRBV28|TRBJ1-2
TGTGCCAGCAGGGCCCCGGGACAGGGATATGGCTACACCTTC
CASRAPGQGYGYTF
>-|-|TRBV29-1|TRBJ2-7
TGCAGCGTTGTGCCCGGGGGCCTCTACGAGCAGTACTTC
CSVVPGGLYEQYF
>-|-|TRBV6-1|TRBJ1-1
TGTGCCAGCAGCCCGATCAACAGGAACACTGAAGCTTTCTTT
CASSPINRNTEAFF
>-|-|TRBV27|TRBJ1-1
TGTGCCAGCAGTTTATCGGCTGTTGGGACGCCAATGAACACTGAAGCTTTCTTT
CASSLSAVGTPMNTEAFF
>-|-|TRBV5-1|TRBJ2-3
TGCGCCAGCAGCTTGGACTTTGGGACAGATACGCAGTATTTT
CASSLDFGTDTQYF
>-|-|TRBV30|TRBJ1-5
TGTGCCTGGAGCACCGGGACGGATAGCAATCAGCCCCAGCATTTT
CAWSTGTDSNQPQHF
>-|-|TRBV6-5|TRBJ1-4
TGTGCCAGCAGAATTACGGTTACTAATGAAAAACTGTTTTTT
CASRITVTNEKLFF
>-|-|TRBV2|TRBJ2-1
TGTGCCAGCCGCCGGCAGGGCGGGAATGAGCAGTTCTTC
CASRRQGGNEQFF
>-|-|TRBV28|TRBJ1-5
TGTGCCAGCAGTTTACCACCGGCAGGTTATAGCAATCAGCCCCAGCATTTT
CASSLPPAGYSNQPQHF
>-|-|TRBV5-4|TRBJ2-5
TGTGCCAGCAGCTACGGAGGGATTTACCAAGAGACCCAGTACTTC
CASSYGGIYQETQYF
>-|-|TRBV6-1|TRBJ1-3
TGTGCCAGCAGATATGACAGCGTCTCTGGAAACACCATATATTTT
CASRYDSVSGNTIYF
>-|-|TRBV7-9|TRBJ2-7
TGTGCCAGCAGCTTTATAGGCGAACGGAGAAACTACGAGCAGTACTTC
CASSFIGERRNYEQYF
>-|-|TRBV6-1|TRBJ1-2
TGTGCCAGCAGTGAAGCCCGGCCTACCTACTATGGCTACACCTTC
CASSEARPTYYGYTF
>TRBD1|few|TRBV28|TRBJ1-2
TGTGCCAGCAGTCCCGGGACAGGGTATGGAAGTAACTATGGCTACACCTTC
CASSPGTGYGSNYGYTF
>TRBD2|-|TRBV5-1|TRBJ2-5
TGCGCCAGCAGCCCCGGGACTAGCGGGGCTCGAGAGACCCAGTACTTC
CASSPGTSGARETQYF
>TRBD1|-|TRBV27|TRBJ2-2
TGTGCCAGCAGTTTGCACGACAGGGCCGAGCTGTTTTTT
CASSLHDRAELFF
>-|-|TRBV2|TRBJ2-2
TGTGCCAGCAGTAGGTCACAGGCGAACACCGGGGAGCTGTTTTTT
CASSRSQANTGELFF